Sequencing of this T cell receptor beta chain was carried out in a study of tumor-infiltrating lymphocytes in primary liver carcinoma. Alongside blood RNA obtained from unsorted whole blood, germline DNA was also extracted. A primer in the constant region served to generate TCR beta cDNA from 450 to 600 ng of total RNA. ARM-PCR, slightly modified, supplied the TCR beta libraries through three nested multiplex PCR rounds. Forward primers for TRBV1-TRBV30 and a C-beta reverse primer served the first two PCR rounds, at around 9 cycles each. TCRdb independently ran MiXCR on the multiplex PCR reads; one entry per CDR3 protein. The sample records about 210,000 distinct CDR3 sequences, approximately 64% being singletons. This clonotype was recorded once. One end of the junction does not line up with germline, which may come from a read error. The CDR3 extends over 14 amino acids. Germline V CDR1 and CDR2: MDHEN, SYDVKM.

The receptor's source is a woman between 55 and 75 years old with primary liver carcinoma and hepatitis B virus infection. Sequencing used peripheral blood. The genes are TRBV28 and TRBJ2-3, with 11 bases fitting TRBD2. CDR3 sequence: CTSSSGLAEDMQYF. In DNA form, the CDR3 reads TGTACCAGCAGTTCGGGACTAGCGGAAGATATGCAGTATTTT.